This entry concerns a single T cell receptor (beta chain). This entry is derived from a study of cytomegalovirus exposure and HLA in healthy donors. Looking at the study overall: Genetic ancestry analysis placed 81% of the roughly 400 donors that were genotyped in the Caucasian-associated cluster.

This PCR relied on a set of 60 Vbeta primers and 13 Jbeta primers. TCRdb's table, derived via immunoSEQ multiplex PCR, lists solely in-frame clones and lacks some. The sample yields over 150,000 clones, roughly 70% seen once. The source is a woman in her twenties or thirties in good health and CMV-seronegative. The source material was PBMCs.

CDR3: CATSRGGMGYQPQHF. The CDR3 DNA reads TGTGCCACCAGCAGAGGAGGGATGGGGTATCAGCCCCAGCATTTT. The V call is TRBV15, the J call TRBJ1-5; D is unclear. The germline V and J ends were trimmed by 1 base and 5 bases, with 12 bases remaining between them. CDR1 and CDR2 from the germline V gene are LNHNV and YYDKDF (reference sequence). This CDR3 is 15 amino acids long.